This T cell receptor (beta chain) was recorded in a study of cytomegalovirus exposure and HLA in healthy donors. J lost 0 bases, V lost 5 bases, and 15 bases had no gene match. CDR1 is SGHTA, CDR2 FQGNSA, per germline. CDR3 length: 18 residues. The study ran its PCR with 60 Vbeta and 13 Jbeta primers. The protocol was immunoSEQ multiplex PCR, while the TCRdb copy is restricted to in-frame clones and leaves out a portion. The data hold 200,000 to 250,000 clones, with about two thirds observed a single time. The sequence was collected from a man in his forties in good health and CMV-seropositive. This chain links TRBV7-2 with TRBJ2-7; 8 bases fit TRBD2. The sequencing sample was made of PBMCs. CDR3 DNA sequence: TGTGCCAGCAGCGGAAGCGCTTTGGGCGGGGGGATCTCCTACGAGCAGTACTTC. It codes for CASSGSALGGGISYEQYF.